A single T cell receptor (beta chain) is shown here with its context. Its antigen is undetermined. As every portion of the isolated RNA was reverse transcribed, the sequencing read expressed TCRB transcripts. Naive, central memory and regulatory T cell samples averaged about 3.57 million immunoSEQ reads each. TCRdb's table, derived via immunoSEQ multiplex PCR, lists solely in-frame clones and lacks some. The table has 280,000 or so clones, approximately 15% seen once. This specimen belongs to a study of beta chain features in type 1 diabetes. Study findings and constraints: The naive, central memory and Treg TCRB repertoires showed an apparent similarity that was greater among patients than among healthy donors. In every one of the four CD4+ subsets, TCRB CDR3s were moderately but significantly shorter in Type 1 diabetes patients. PCR might pick shorter templates more often, in the same way for patients and controls. Among type 1 diabetes patients, VDJ junctions had fewer insertions and more deletions.

The germline V gene encodes CDR1 SGHDN and CDR2 FVKESK. CDR3 length: 15 amino acids. V was pared by 3 bases and J by 3 bases, with 11 bases between. The specimen was naive CD4+ T cells from blood. This rearrangement joins TRBV14 to TRBJ2-2, with D possibly matching TRBD1 (6 bases). This clonotype originated in a man between 18 and 29 years old with type 1 diabetes. The CDR3: CASSHRDIHTGELFF. In DNA, the CDR3 is TGTGCCAGCAGCCACCGGGACATCCACACCGGGGAGCTGTTTTTT.